This is a list of T cell receptor beta chains from one sample in a study of radiotherapy plus CTLA-4 blockade in lung cancer. Data came from immunoSEQ multiplex PCR; TCRdb stores just in-frame clones and leaves some out. Among approximately 38,000 clones, 65% to 90% were seen once, and the ten largest hold under 25%. Sequenced material: peripheral blood, taken from a patient treated with radiotherapy plus ipilimumab. All receptors come from a human donor with non-small cell lung cancer whose response to radiotherapy plus ipilimumab could not be evaluated. CDR3s include the opening cysteine and the closing phenylalanine or tryptophan. The order of the fields is D gene, CDR3 length, V gene, J gene, clone size, CDR3 DNA, CDR3 protein. D genes are given only for firm matches. Clone size is shown for a subset of rows, as once, few, many or a class of expanded clone.

D: -; length: 12; V: TRBV5-3; J: TRBJ2-2; size: -; DNA: TGTGCCAGAAGCTTGGACGAGCAGGAGCTGTTTTTT; CDR3: CARSLDEQELFF
D: TRBD2; length: 14; V: TRBV5-1; J: TRBJ2-3; size: -; DNA: TGCGCCAGCAGTGCCGGGGGGGGAGCAGATACGCAGTATTTT; CDR3: CASSAGGGADTQYF
D: -; length: 14; V: TRBV10-3; J: TRBJ2-7; size: -; DNA: TGTGCCATCAGTGGTGCCCTCGAGGGCCACGAGCAGTACTTC; CDR3: CAISGALEGHEQYF
D: TRBD1; length: 15; V: TRBV7-2; J: TRBJ2-7; size: once; DNA: TGTGCCAGCAGCTTAGAGGGGGCGCCCTCCTACGAGCAGTACTTC; CDR3: CASSLEGAPSYEQYF
D: TRBD1; length: 16; V: TRBV7-9; J: TRBJ1-3; size: -; DNA: TGTGCCAGCAGCCTTCGGACAGGGTTGTCTGGAAACACCATATATTTT; CDR3: CASSLRTGLSGNTIYF
D: -; length: 17; V: TRBV4-2; J: TRBJ2-1; size: -; DNA: TGTGCCAGCAGCCAAGTGACGGGGGGCCGGGACCGAGATGAGCAGTTCTTC; CDR3: CASSQVTGGRDRDEQFF
D: -; length: 14; V: TRBV2; J: TRBJ2-1; size: -; DNA: TGTGCCAGCGGCAGCGGGATTAGGGGGGCAGAGCAGTTCTTC; CDR3: CASGSGIRGAEQFF
D: -; length: 12; V: TRBV11-2; J: TRBJ2-7; size: -; DNA: TGTGCCAGCAGCCGGAGCTCCTACGAGCAGTACTTC; CDR3: CASSRSSYEQYF
D: -; length: 15; V: TRBV19; J: TRBJ1-5; size: -; DNA: TGTGCCAGTAGTATAGATACAGGTAGCAATCAGCCCCAGCATTTT; CDR3: CASSIDTGSNQPQHF
D: -; length: 19; V: TRBV19; J: TRBJ2-4; size: -; DNA: TGTGCCAGTAGTATAGCCCAAGGGGGGGCAGAGTGGACCAAAAACATTCAGTACTTC; CDR3: CASSIAQGGAEWTKNIQYF
D: TRBD2; length: 15; V: TRBV19; J: TRBJ2-1; size: -; DNA: TGTGCCAGTCACGGACTAGCGGGAGTAGGGAATGAGCAGTTCTTC; CDR3: CASHGLAGVGNEQFF